A single sample is the source of the 13 T cell receptor beta chains below, sequenced in a study of cytomegalovirus exposure and HLA in healthy donors. Generated by immunoSEQ multiplex PCR, the TCRdb table keeps only in-frame clones and is missing some. Of 200,000 or so clones in the sample, roughly 88% were seen once. Sequenced sample: PBMCs. The receptors derive from a woman aged 25-40 years in good health and CMV-seropositive.

The chain is built from TRBV13 and TRBJ1-1, with D possibly matching TRBD1 (5 bases). V lost 5 bases to trimming and J lost 0 bases, with 10 bases between them. CDR1 PRHDT and CDR2 FYEKMQ come from the germline V gene (reference sequence). The CDR3 contains 14 residues. CDR3 bases: TGTGCCAGCAGCCTTCAGGGCCTGAACACTGAAGCTTTCTTT. Its protein product is CASSLQGLNTEAFF.

The genes are TRBV10-2 and TRBJ2-1; 10 bases are shared with TRBD2. Unmatched junction bases numbered 5, after V lost 0 bases and J lost 0 bases. The CDR3 is made up of 18 amino acids. From germline, CDR1 is WSHSY and CDR2 SAAADI. CDR3 in amino acids: CASSESGLAGVSYNEQFF. The CDR3 coding sequence is TGCGCCAGCAGTGAGTCGGGGCTAGCGGGAGTCTCCTACAATGAGCAGTTCTTC.

The chain combines TRBV28 with TRBJ2-7; D is ambiguous. Germline V CDR1 and CDR2: MDHEN, SYDVKM. Between the trimmed V and J ends, which lost 4 bases and 5 bases, there was a span of 12 bases. CDR3 size: 13 residues. CDR3 DNA: TGTGCCAGCAGTTCCTCTGTGTCTGACGAGCAGTACTTC. It specifies CASSSSVSDEQYF.

This clone was observed once. The chain links TRBV2 to TRBJ2-1; 14 bases agree with TRBD2. Germline values: CDR1 SNHLY, CDR2 FYNNEI. The CDR3 is 17 residues long. V gave up 7 bases and J gave up 9 bases; unmatched junction bases: 14. CDR3 sequence: CASTALPGLAGVIEQFF. DNA for the CDR3: TGTGCCAGCACTGCACTACCGGGACTAGCGGGAGTCATTGAGCAGTTCTTC.

The CDR3 reads CASSPGRAGGHTEAFF. CDR3 DNA sequence: TGTGCCAGCAGCCCAGGCCGGGCGGGAGGGCACACTGAAGCTTTCTTT. V usage is TRBV4-2 and J usage is TRBJ1-1, with D uncertain. The CDR3 contains 16 residues. V dropped 4 bases and J dropped 3 bases, with 18 bases sitting between them. The V gene's germline CDR1 is LGHNA and CDR2 YNFKEQ.

This chain joins TRBV2 and TRBJ2-7; TRBD1 aligns across 9 bases. This CDR3 is built from 15 residues. Germline CDR1 reads SNHLY; CDR2 reads FYNNEI. J was trimmed by 2 bases and V by 5 bases; bases with no gene match: 7. The DNA of the CDR3 is TGTGCCAGCAGTACCGGGACAGGGTGGACCTACGAGCAGTACTTC. Protein: CASSTGTGWTYEQYF.

This clone was counted once. The gene calls are TRBV28 and TRBJ1-2, with unresolved D. Trimming took off 5 bases at V and 3 bases at J, with 7 bases between the two ends. Germline V gives CDR1 MDHEN, CDR2 SYDVKM. The CDR3 is 12 amino acids. The CDR3 DNA reads TGTGCCAGCAGTCGCAGGCACTATGGCTACACCTTC. Encoded protein: CASSRRHYGYTF.

V gene TRBV5-1 combines with J gene TRBJ2-5; TRBD2 matches 9 bases. This CDR3 contains 16 residues. Germline CDR1 is SGHRS and CDR2 is YFSETQ. The J segment lost 0 bases and the V segment lost 6 bases, leaving 9 bases of the junction unmatched. CDR3 region: CASKPRLAAYQETQYF. CDR3 sequence (DNA): TGCGCCAGCAAACCGAGACTAGCGGCGTACCAAGAGACCCAGTACTTC.

V and J are TRBV25-1 and TRBJ1-3; tentatively, D is TRBD1 (6 bases). Trimming shortened V by 3 bases and J by 3 bases, and 12 bases separated the two germline ends. The CDR3 loop spans 15 amino acids. Germline CDR1 is MGHDK and CDR2 is SYGVNS. The CDR3 bases are TGTGCCAGCAGTGATGTGGGGGCAAGTGGAAACACCATATATTTT. The encoded protein is CASSDVGASGNTIYF.

The chain joins TRBV6-1 to TRBJ2-7, with D perhaps TRBD1 (6 bases). From germline, CDR1 is MNHNS and CDR2 SASEGT. The CDR3 is 13 amino acids. V dropped 0 bases and J dropped 12 bases, with 15 bases sitting between them. The CDR3 is CASSEALVGTRYF. Here the CDR3 DNA reads TGTGCCAGCAGTGAAGCTCTTGTCGGGACACGGTACTTC.

The chain couples TRBV25-1 to TRBJ2-5, with D maybe TRBD1 (5 bases). The germline gives CDR1 MGHDK, CDR2 SYGVNS. V was pared by 2 bases and J by 5 bases, with 9 bases between. CDR3 length equals 13 residues. DNA for the CDR3: TGTGCCAGCAGTGAAGCTGGGGCGGAGACCCAGTACTTC. As protein: CASSEAGAETQYF. Using reference TRBV25-1 and TRBJ2-5 for the parts outside the CDR3, the full variable domain is EADIYQTPRYLVIGTGKKITLECSQTMGHDKMYWYQQDPGMELHLIHYSYGVNSTEKGDLSSESTVSRIRTEHFPLTLESARPSHTSQYLCASSEAGAETQYFGPGTRLLVL.

The sample holds a few counts of this clone. This chain links TRBV19 with TRBJ1-2, with D unclear. V lost 6 bases and J lost 2, with 4 bases in between. Germline V gives CDR1 LNHDA, CDR2 SQIVND (reference sequence). This CDR3 has 11 residues. In DNA form, the CDR3 reads TGTGCCAGTAGCCGGAACTATGGCTACACCTTC. Protein product: CASSRNYGYTF.

This chain uses TRBV7-8 with TRBJ1-2, with D perhaps matching TRBD1 (6 bases). CDR3 length equals 13 residues. Germline V gene lookup returns CDR1 SGHVS and CDR2 FQNEAQ. V lost 1 base, J lost 8 bases, and 11 bases lay in between. This CDR3 is CASSLGTAAGYTF. CDR3 DNA sequence: TGTGCCAGCAGCTTAGGGACAGCTGCCGGCTACACCTTC.